This entry describes one TCR beta chain. Its specificity is unknown. These data originate in a study of T cell repertoires in cytomegalovirus infection. TCRdb passed the reads through MiXCR, listing each CDR3 protein once. The sample contains around 630,000 distinct CDR3 sequences, about 24% of which appear only once. Findings of the study overall: There were HLA-C-restricted CMV-specific TCR beta clonotypes dominating the ex vivo response.

The clonotype was recovered from a human donor in good health (CMV status not recorded). Some clones in this sample may be carry-over from other donors' samples. The sequenced material came from CD8+ T cells from PBMCs.

Here the CDR3 DNA reads TGCAGTGCTAGCCACCGGCCCGGGTTCGATGGCTACACCTTC. Its protein product is CSASHRPGFDGYTF. V and J are TRBV20-1 and TRBJ1-2, with D unresolved. V was trimmed by 3 bases and J by 6 bases, leaving 17 bases between them. The V gene's germline CDR1 is DFQATT and CDR2 SNEGSKA (reference sequence). The length of the CDR3 is 14 residues.